The T cell receptor (beta chain) described here comes from a study of graft-versus-host responses after intestinal transplantation (dated by TCRdb to the early 2020s). For the study in its entirety: The transplants that recipients received were multivisceral, liver-intestinal, or isolated intestinal. Every recipient was given anti-thymocyte globulin induction, followed by roughly 3 years of maintenance tacrolimus and steroids. Bulk TCR-beta CDR3 sequencing was used to track graft-versus-host and host-versus-graft alloreactive T cell clones in the graft, circulation and bone marrow after intestinal transplantation. Alloreactive clones were identified by sequencing pre-transplant mixed lymphocyte reaction products and comparing them with unstimulated pre-transplant donor and recipient T cells. Of the 20 to 25 intestinal transplant recipients enrolled in the cohort, one of whom was a retransplant, a few patients without pretransplant specimens were excluded. A peak of at least 4% donor T cells among recipient peripheral blood mononuclear cells was the definition used for donor T cell macrochimerism. Samples from a few later patients were sequenced in-house on an Illumina MiSeq with MiXCR processing rather than by the commercial service. What the research found in general, with its limitations: Early after transplant, peak levels of circulating GvH clones were associated with declines in HvG clones. GvH clones were detected in recipient bone marrow, and some appeared earlier in ileal mucosa or blood, consistent with an intestinal mucosal origin. In patients with donor T cell macrochimerism, the allografts had high GvH to HvG T cell clonal ratios. The conclusions were limited by the relatively low number and heterogeneity of the intestinal transplant patients.

Turning to this clone: The clone's antigen remains unknown. No much larger clone is present one base from it, and per-base qualities are unavailable.

CDR1 and CDR2 (MNHEY, SVGAGI) derive from the germline V gene. The CDR3 runs 14 amino acids, cysteine and phenylalanine included. The retained sequence is limited to the CDR3, 42 bases, with the frame set at the first base. Relative to germline, V is missing 4 bases and J is missing 8 bases, with 5 bases of the junction outside any gene match. The time point label corresponds to: cells obtained before transplantation from donor or recipient. CD3+CD4+ and CD3+CD8+ populations were FACS-sorted from unstimulated pre-transplant donor and recipient cells taken from spleen or lymph nodes. The library was prepared using the immunoSEQ multiplex PCR assay. For most patients, genomic DNA was isolated with the Qiagen DNeasy Blood and Tissue Kit and sent frozen to Adaptive Biotechnologies for TCR sequencing. For most patients, high-throughput TCR-beta CDR3 sequencing of genomic DNA was performed by Adaptive Biotechnologies. Per the authors' processing: TCR sequencing data were retrieved from Adaptive's ImmunoSEQ software for 18 patients, whereas a few other patients were processed with MiXCR and VDJtools. To correct CD4 versus CD8 sorting errors, any sequence found in both subsets at a frequency ratio below 5:1 was removed. CDR3 nucleotide sequences shared between donor and recipient were removed because the origin of such sequences could not be assigned. To count as alloreactive, a clone needed at least 2-fold expansion over unstimulated cells and a minimum CFSE-low frequency of 0.002% (template counts) or 0.001% (read counts). A clone was considered mappable if detected in the sequenced pre-transplant spleen, lymph node, or MLR CFSE-low populations of the donor or recipient. Cumulative frequency of alloreactive clones was calculated as a percentage of all sequences weighted by copy number. The clones in this table, taken by TCRdb from immuneACCESS, are in-frame only. Not every clone is retained; where verified, under half of the shortfall comes from an unresolved V gene, and the cause of the rest is unknown. That table furnishes V, J and clone size, whereas the DNA furnished D and trimming. For this sample the table gives around 97,000 clones, of which 90% to 95% were detected only once. The top ten constitute 6% of the sample.

The receptor comes from a human donor who received an intestinal transplant. The material sequenced was unstimulated CD8+ T cells sorted from spleen or lymph node cells, taken before intestinal transplant. The receptor chain draws on TRBV6-5 and TRBJ1-4; 9 bases in the junction line up with TRBD1. The encoded CDR3 is CASSLRQGEEKLFF. The DNA sequence is given as TGTGCCAGCAGTTTAAGACAGGGGGAGGAAAAACTGTTTTTT.